This T cell receptor beta chain was documented in a study of CD8+ T cells in alopecia areata (dated by TCRdb to the late 2010s). About the study as a whole: Female C3H/HeJ recipients, roughly 6-10 weeks old, were grafted with skin from C3H/HeJ donors with spontaneous alopecia (roughly 6-13 months old). Clonality in the scalp was compared among normal scalp (n=4), patchy alopecia areata scalp (n=8), and alopecia totalis/universalis scalp (n=8). RNA came from the PAXgene miRNA kit for fixed scalp, the miRNeasy kit for PBMCs, and the RNeasy kit for mouse skin. immunoSEQ multiplex PCR using 35 Vbeta forward primers and 13 Jbeta reverse primers was used to amplify TCRbeta CDR3 regions. Human TCRbeta sequencing covered scalp tissue and sorted CD4+ and CD8+ peripheral blood T cells from patchy and totalis/universalis alopecia areata patients and healthy controls. The study used high-throughput TCRbeta sequencing to examine T cell clonal expansion in alopecia areata, in both the C3H/HeJ mouse model and human patients.

This clone was counted only a few times. It lacks a known antigen. Throughout, gene names and germline sequences are given for the mouse. The CDR3 extends 4 residues past the end of the read, so its final part is completed from the germline J gene. The library was produced with the immunoSEQ multiplex PCR assay. To provide template for TCR sequencing, every sample had RNA extracted and reverse transcribed into cDNA. First-strand cDNA was synthesized with SuperScript III using a 2:1 mix of oligo-dT and random hexamers. A synthetic immune receptor repertoire was used to measure amplification bias, and any remaining bias was corrected computationally. Libraries were sequenced on Illumina HiSeq with 60 bp reads covering the CDR3, read from J toward V. Concerning the study's data processing: Raw reads were preprocessed for error removal, and CDR3 was defined according to IMGT conventions as running from the conserved cysteine to phenylalanine. Clonality was calculated as 1 minus Shannon entropy normalized by log2 of the number of productive unique TCRs. CD4 or CD8 identity of scalp clones was inferred by cross-referencing scalp TCRbeta sequences with sorted blood CD4 and CD8 repertoires. TCRdb holds this immuneACCESS table with in-frame rearrangements only. Some clones are missing; in checked studies, unresolved V genes explain under half, and the rest has no known cause. From that table come the V and J calls and clone size; the DNA was used to work out D and trimming. Across this sample, roughly 120,000 clones were tabulated and none appeared just once. Jointly, the top ten make up 15% to 20% of the sample.

Findings and caveats that apply to the study as a whole: Shared TCR sequences between patients were less evident than in mice, which may be partly attributable to HLA diversity in the patient population. Compared with normal scalp, lesional scalp, particularly in alopecia totalis/universalis, had higher clonality and more expanded CD8+ clones, which suggests antigenic drive. Scalp TCR repertoire analysis is complicated because resident alphabeta T cells in normal human skin are also sequenced, whereas mouse skin is dominated by gammadelta T cells.

Measured from the cysteine to the phenylalanine, the CDR3 is 15 residues long. The 33 bases shown cover part of the CDR3, and their frame starts at base 1. CDR1 and CDR2 are read off the germline V gene (reference sequence) as FNHDT and SITEND. The source material was lesional skin. This receptor chain uses TRBV19 and TRBJ2-1, with 10 bases matching TRBD2. The clonotype was recovered from a C3H/HeJ mouse with alopecia areata. Mice of this line possess the MHC haplotype H2-k. The CDR3 corresponds to CASSPLSGGAAEQFF. The CDR3 DNA, read in part, is TGTGCCAGCAGTCCCCTTTCTGGGGGGGCGGCT.